The 17 T cell receptor beta chains below all came from one sample that was sequenced in a study of lymphopenia after photon versus proton radiotherapy. Sequencing used immunoSEQ multiplex PCR; TCRdb keeps in-frame clones, though not all of them. The table has more than 20,000 clones, about 85% seen once. The sample was peripheral blood, taken from a patient treated with photon-based radiotherapy. Receptor source: a man in his fifties or sixties with pancreatic cancer.

J is TRBJ2-1 and V is TRBV4-1; 9 bases line up with TRBD1. Germline V gives CDR1 MGHRA, CDR2 YSYEKL. V gave up 0 bases and J gave up 7 bases; unmatched junction bases: 10. The CDR3 has 17 residues. CDR3 sequence: CASSQDAATGGLNEQFF. The CDR3, as DNA: TGCGCCAGCAGCCAAGACGCGGCGACAGGGGGTCTGAATGAGCAGTTCTTC.

This chain uses TRBV4-1 with TRBJ2-7, with 8 positions matching TRBD2. Looked up from germline, CDR1 is MGHRA and CDR2 is YSYEKL. The CDR3 spans 16 residues. Germline trimming cut 3 bases from V and 5 bases from J; bases unmatched to any gene: 12. In DNA, the CDR3 is TGCGCCAGCAGCCACCACGTCACGGGGGGGCCCCACGAGCAGTACTTC. Protein sequence: CASSHHVTGGPHEQYF.

The V call is TRBV9, the J call TRBJ1-1; D is uncertain. Deletions cut 4 bases from V and 3 bases from J, with 10 bases between. Germline CDR1 reads SGDLS; CDR2 reads YYNGEE. The CDR3 covers 13 residues. The CDR3 sequence is CASSPQMDTEAFF. In DNA form, the CDR3 reads TGTGCCAGCAGCCCCCAAATGGACACTGAAGCTTTCTTT.

This chain links TRBV27 with TRBJ2-5; 7 bases line up with TRBD1. V lost 6 bases, J lost 3 bases, and 10 bases stayed unmatched. The CDR3 runs 15 residues. The germline V gene has CDR1 MNHEY and CDR2 SMNVEV (reference sequence). The CDR3 loop reads CASRPHRGTEETQYF. CDR3 DNA: TGTGCCAGCAGACCCCACAGGGGTACCGAAGAGACCCAGTACTTC.

In its sample, this clone was seen a few times. This chain connects TRBV2 to TRBJ1-5; 9 nucleotides match TRBD1. Germline CDR1 reads SNHLY; CDR2 reads FYNNEI. The CDR3 totals 14 residues. The V and J ends lost 7 bases and 2 bases, in that order; junction bases with no gene match: 3. CDR3 loop: CASTRTGGNQPQHF. DNA for the CDR3: TGTGCCAGCACACGGACAGGGGGCAATCAGCCCCAGCATTTT.

The chain links TRBV29-1 to TRBJ2-5, with D possibly being TRBD1 or TRBD2 (5 bases each). Germline loops: CDR1 SQVTM, CDR2 ANQGSEA. CDR3 length: 12 residues. Trimming removed 6 bases from V and 3 bases from J, with 11 bases in between. In DNA, the CDR3 is TGCAGCGTCAGAGGGGCGGAAGAGACCCAGTACTTC. Translating gives CSVRGAEETQYF.

The J gene is TRBJ1-1, the V gene TRBV29-1; a weak D match, TRBD1 (6 bases). Germline CDR1 is SQVTM and CDR2 is ANQGSEA. The V end was cut by 7 bases, the J end by 5 bases, with 14 bases between. The length of the CDR3 is 12 residues. The CDR3 spells CSGHTGRTEAFF. In DNA form, the CDR3 reads TGCAGCGGACATACAGGGAGGACTGAAGCTTTCTTT.

J is TRBJ2-2 and V is TRBV5-1; D is undetermined. Trimming took 0 bases from V and 6 from J, leaving 3 bases between them. Germline loops: CDR1 SGHRS, CDR2 YFSETQ. There are 12 residues in the CDR3. Here the CDR3 reads CASSLVAGELFF. CDR3 nucleotides: TGCGCCAGCAGCTTGGTAGCCGGGGAGCTGTTTTTT. The full variable domain, with the rest looked up from reference TRBV5-1 and TRBJ2-2, is KAGVTQTPRYLIKTRGQQVTLSCSPISGHRSVSWYQQTPGQGLQFLFEYFSETQRNKGNFPGRFSGRQFSNSRSEMNVSTLELGDSALYLCASSLVAGELFFGEGSRLTVL.

The chain uses TRBV5-6 and TRBJ2-5, with D perhaps given as TRBD1 or TRBD2 (5 bases each). CDR1 and CDR2 from the germline V gene are SGHDT and YYEEEE. The CDR3 has 14 residues. V was cut by 2 bases and J by 7 bases, with 15 bases left in between. The CDR3 is CASSFRDGWGTQYF. The CDR3 coding sequence is TGTGCCAGCAGCTTCAGGGACGGCTGGGGGACCCAGTACTTC.

This chain links TRBV5-1 with TRBJ1-4, with a possible D match to TRBD1 (5 bases). This CDR3 contains 14 residues. Germline loops: CDR1 SGHRS, CDR2 YFSETQ. Trimming removed 0 bases at V and 7 bases at J, with 10 bases between. The CDR3 sequence is CASSLDRWAEKLFF. The CDR3 DNA reads as TGCGCCAGCAGCTTGGACAGGTGGGCTGAAAAACTGTTTTTT.

The V gene is TRBV5-4, the J gene TRBJ2-3; no definite D call. In germline, CDR1 is SGHNT, CDR2 YYREEE (reference sequence). V shed 4 bases and J shed 2 bases, with 2 bases lying between them. The CDR3 spans 11 residues. Written as DNA, the CDR3 is TGTGCCAGCAGCCTCACAGATACGCAGTATTTT. It is translated as CASSLTDTQYF.

Remarks on this clone: This specimen includes other DNA sequences encoding the same CDR3. The genes are TRBV10-3 and TRBJ1-5; D call uncertain. CDR1 is ENHRY, CDR2 SYGVKD, per germline. Trimming pared 2 bases from V and 2 bases from J, leaving 7 bases between. CDR3 size: 14 residues. CDR3 residues: CAISEDLGNQPQHF. Written as DNA, the CDR3 is TGTGCCATCAGTGAGGATCTGGGCAATCAGCCCCAGCATTTT.

The CDR3 loop reads CASSPSGQGWYEQYF. CDR3 sequence (DNA): TGTGCCAGCAGTCCCAGCGGGCAGGGGTGGTACGAGCAGTACTTC. V is TRBV5-4 and J is TRBJ2-7; D is tentatively TRBD1 or TRBD2 (6 bases each). The V gene lost 5 bases and the J gene lost 4 bases, with 19 bases spanning the gap. Germline V gives CDR1 SGHNT, CDR2 YYREEE (reference sequence). The CDR3 is made up of 15 amino acids.

V is TRBV18 and J is TRBJ1-6; 11 nucleotides line up with TRBD1. Germline V gives CDR1 KGHSH, CDR2 LQKENI. The CDR3 contains 16 residues. Trimming took 2 bases from V and 8 from J; bases not matched to a gene: 5. The CDR3 DNA reads TGTGCCAGCTCACCAGGGACAGGGGGTGGTTATTCACCCCTCCACTTT. Amino acids: CASSPGTGGGYSPLHF. The whole variable domain, filled in from reference TRBV18 and TRBJ1-6, reads NAGVMQNPRHLVRRRGQEARLRCSPMKGHSHVYWYRQLPEEGLKFMVYLQKENIIDESGMPKERFSAEFPKEGPSILRIQQVVRGDSAAYFCASSPGTGGGYSPLHFGNGTRLTVT.

In nucleotides, the CDR3 is TGTGCCAGTAGTATCACCGGGACAGGGGACTCCCTTTACGAGCAGTACTTC. Amino acid sequence: CASSITGTGDSLYEQYF. This rearrangement joins TRBV19 to TRBJ2-5; 10 bases line up with TRBD1. Judging by the DNA end, TRBJ2-7 fits better; the J call may be wrong. CDR3 length equals 17 residues. Germline CDR1 reads LNHDA; CDR2 reads SQIVND (reference sequence).

The V and J genes are TRBV28 and TRBJ2-5; D unclear. The V end was cut by 3 bases, the J end by 5 bases, with 13 bases between. Germline loops: CDR1 MDHEN, CDR2 SYDVKM. There are 14 residues in the CDR3. The chain's CDR3 is CASSFGISSETQYF. DNA of the CDR3: TGTGCCAGCAGTTTTGGTATATCATCGGAGACCCAGTACTTC.

The chain joins TRBV30 to TRBJ2-6; 7 bases align to TRBD2. The CDR3 is made up of 14 amino acids. CDR1 is GTSNPN and CDR2 is SVGIG in the germline V gene (reference sequence). V dropped 4 bases and J dropped 2; count of bases not matched to a gene: 2. CDR3 DNA: TGTGCCTGGACGGGGGGTACTGGGGCCAACGTCCTGACTTTC. This sequence encodes CAWTGGTGANVLTF.